The T cell receptor (beta chain) under discussion was sequenced for a study of response to subunit inactivated influenza vaccine. CDR1 is GTSNPN, CDR2 SVGIG, per germline (reference sequence). The V gene lost 3 bases and the J gene lost 9 bases, with 12 bases spanning the gap. The CDR3 totals 13 residues. TCRdb re-called the RT-PCR reads with MiXCR, one entry per CDR3 protein. The table records roughly 570,000 distinct CDR3 sequences, about an eighth of them present only once. This clonotype was seen a handful of times. The source of this sequence is a man over 45 who received an inactivated influenza vaccine. The V and J genes are TRBV30 and TRBJ1-6; D gene ambiguous. The source material was PBMCs from blood, sampled about 40 days after vaccination. The CDR3 DNA is TGTGCCTGGAGGGGCCTATCGGGTTCACCCCTCCACTTT. Residues: CAWRGLSGSPLHF.